The clone carrying this TCR beta chain was counted many times. Its antigen is unidentified. Authors of the study amplified TCR beta CDR3 regions from RNA transcripts. The study used the HTBI primer set for a first-round RT-PCR of the TCR CDR3. TCRdb passed the multiplex PCR reads through MiXCR, listing each CDR3 protein once. The table includes 650,000 to 750,000 distinct CDR3 sequences, less than 15% detected once. This sample was included in a study of T cells in Graves' hyperthyroidism and ophthalmopathy. Findings and limits, study-wide: Model output signaled ophthalmopathy a median around 6.9 months ahead of onset.

The germline V and J ends were trimmed by 7 bases and 0 bases, with 12 bases remaining between them. CDR3 size: 13 residues. Per the germline V gene, CDR1 is DFQATT and CDR2 is SNEGSKA (reference sequence). The clonotype was recovered from a young woman with Graves' hyperthyroidism. The chain combines TRBV20-1 with TRBJ1-1; D might be TRBD1 (6 bases). The specimen sequenced was blood. CDR3 sequence: CSVNQGLNTEAFF. The DNA of the CDR3 is TGCAGTGTAAACCAGGGGTTGAACACTGAAGCTTTCTTT.